A single T cell receptor (beta chain) is shown here with its context. Antigen: not known. The data were obtained in a study of CD8 T cells in Susac syndrome. Sequencing of TCR beta, carried out with a high-throughput approach, was applied to CD8+ and CD4+ T cells from the blood. TEMRA cells were FACS-enriched, unlike CD8+ and CD4+ T cells, which were negatively isolated. After extraction with the RNeasy kit, 0.5 to 1 ug of the RNA was reverse transcribed using random hexamers. Amplification of TCR beta CDR3 by immunoSEQ multiplex PCR spanned 54 Vbeta and 13 Jbeta. TCRdb re-derived calls from the immunoSEQ multiplex PCR reads in MiXCR, one entry per CDR3 protein. The data contain about 180,000 distinct CDR3 sequences, about 95% of them singletons. The germline V gene has CDR1 MGHDK and CDR2 SYGVNS. This CDR3 contains 13 residues. V was cut by 3 bases and J by 3 bases, with 8 bases left in between. Study results and caveats: As the study acknowledged, the number of individuals who were part of its TCR sequencing and HLA analysis was relatively small.

The source of this sequence is a human donor with multiple sclerosis. The specimen was CD8+ T cells from PBMCs. The chain links TRBV25-1 to TRBJ1-2, with D maybe TRBD1 (6 bases). The CDR3 here is CASSDRGYYGYTF. CDR3 in DNA: TGTGCCAGCAGTGACAGGGGTTACTATGGCTACACCTTC.